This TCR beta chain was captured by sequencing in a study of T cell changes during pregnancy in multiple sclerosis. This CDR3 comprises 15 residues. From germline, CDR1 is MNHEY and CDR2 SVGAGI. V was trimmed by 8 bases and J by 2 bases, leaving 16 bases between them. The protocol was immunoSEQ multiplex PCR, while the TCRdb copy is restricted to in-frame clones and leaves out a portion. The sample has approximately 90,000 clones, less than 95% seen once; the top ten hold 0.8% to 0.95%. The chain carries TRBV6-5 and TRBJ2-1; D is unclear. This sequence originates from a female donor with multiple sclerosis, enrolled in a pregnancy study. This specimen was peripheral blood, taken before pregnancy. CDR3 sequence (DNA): TGTGCCAGCTCTGTAGGTGAGGCAACCTACAATGAGCAGTTCTTC. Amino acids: CASSVGEATYNEQFF.